The 3 T cell receptor beta chains in this list originate from one sample, sequenced in a study of post-analysis software for immune sequencing data (dated by TCRdb to the mid-2010s). Here is what the overall study found, with its caveats: Significantly higher frequencies in patients than in controls were found for roughly five TRBV segments, including TRBV5-6, TRBV5-1 and TRBV20-1.

No antigens are known for them. The library came from PCR. The sequencing machine was an Illumina HiSeq 2500. Unique molecular identifiers were incorporated into TCR beta cDNA libraries to reduce PCR and sequencing biases. The raw public data were reprocessed by TCRdb itself: fastp quality trimming at Q25, MiXCR clonotype calling, in-frame beta chains only. One record per CDR3 amino acid sequence lists the most common genes and DNA. In this sample the table shows roughly 540,000 distinct CDR3 sequences, roughly 34% of which occur a single time. About 5.6% of the sample is held by the ten biggest clonotypes. Sequencing input: blood. The receptors were gathered from a girl aged 2-17 years with multiple sclerosis.

Only a few counts were recorded for this clonotype. The V call is TRBV20-1, the J call TRBJ1-2; 7 bases are shared with TRBD1. CDR3 length equals 11 residues. Germline CDR1 reads DFQATT; CDR2 reads SNEGSKA (reference sequence). Trimming cost V 5 bases and J 13 bases; bases outside gene matches: 10. The DNA for the CDR3 is TGCAGTGCTGCGGACAGGTCCCAGAGCACCTTC. This sequence encodes CSAADRSQSTF.

J is TRBJ2-7 and V is TRBV13; 7 bases are shared with TRBD1. The CDR3 is 16 amino acids. With 1 base clipped from V and 0 bases from J, the junction kept 6 bases outside the gene matches. The germline CDR1 and CDR2 sequences are PRHDT and FYEKMQ (reference sequence). CDR3 in DNA: TGTGCCAGCAGCTTAGTATCGAAGGGGGCCTCCTACGAGCAGTACTTC. It is translated as CASSLVSKGASYEQYF.

This clonotype occurred a few times. V gene TRBV20-1 combines with J gene TRBJ1-2; D uncertain. The CDR3 totals 13 residues. Trimming removed 2 bases from V and 0 bases from J, with 7 bases in between. In germline, CDR1 is DFQATT, CDR2 SNEGSKA (reference sequence). The CDR3 loop is CSARPQANYGYTF. The DNA of the CDR3 is TGCAGTGCTAGACCTCAAGCTAACTATGGCTACACCTTC.